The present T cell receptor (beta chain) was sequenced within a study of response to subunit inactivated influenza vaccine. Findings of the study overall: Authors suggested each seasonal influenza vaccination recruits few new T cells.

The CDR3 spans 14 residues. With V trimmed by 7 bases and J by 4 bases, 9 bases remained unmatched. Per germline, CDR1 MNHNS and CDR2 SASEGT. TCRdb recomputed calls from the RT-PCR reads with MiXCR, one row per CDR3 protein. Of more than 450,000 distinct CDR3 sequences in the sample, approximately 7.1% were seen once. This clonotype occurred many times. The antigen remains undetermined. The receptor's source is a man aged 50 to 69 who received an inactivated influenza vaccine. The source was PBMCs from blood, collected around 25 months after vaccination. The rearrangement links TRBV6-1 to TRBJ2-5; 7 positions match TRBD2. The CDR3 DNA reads TGTGCCAGCACAAGCGGGGTTTTAGGAGAGACCCAGTACTTC. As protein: CASTSGVLGETQYF.